This TCR beta chain comes out of a study of graft-versus-host responses after intestinal transplantation. Study-wide context: Induction using anti-thymocyte globulin, followed by tacrolimus and steroids for 3 to 4 years, was given to all recipients.

The table came from immunoSEQ multiplex PCR; TCRdb's copy has only in-frame clones and leaves some out. This sample has 75,000 to 100,000 clones; around nine tenths occur once, and the top ten carry 15% to 20%. This clone was detected only a few times. Antigen specificity is unknown. Other nucleotide sequences in the sample specify the same CDR3. Study-wide points: GvH clones were found in recipient marrow; some appeared first in ileum or blood. Early after transplant, HvG declines were associated with peak levels of circulating GvH clones.

V dropped 0 bases and J dropped 4 bases, with 6 bases sitting between them. CDR3 length equals 13 residues. The germline CDR1 and CDR2 sequences are SGHAT and FQNNGV. The chain is built from TRBV11-2 and TRBJ1-2; D not resolved. This material consisted of PBMCs, taken approximately 420 days after intestinal transplant. This receptor was obtained from a human patient who received an intestinal transplant, so some T cells may come from the graft donor. The CDR3 nucleotides are TGTGCCAGCAGCTTAGAACTGGGCTATGGCTACACCTTC. Encoded protein: CASSLELGYGYTF.